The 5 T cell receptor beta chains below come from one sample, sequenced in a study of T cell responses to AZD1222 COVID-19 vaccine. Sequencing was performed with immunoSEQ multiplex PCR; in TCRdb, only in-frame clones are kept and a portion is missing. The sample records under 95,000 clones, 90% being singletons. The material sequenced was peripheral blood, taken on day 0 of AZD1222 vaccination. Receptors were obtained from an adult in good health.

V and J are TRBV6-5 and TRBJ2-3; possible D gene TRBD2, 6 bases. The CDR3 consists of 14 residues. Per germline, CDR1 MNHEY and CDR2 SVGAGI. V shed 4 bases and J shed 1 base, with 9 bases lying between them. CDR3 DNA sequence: TGTGCCAGCAGTTTGGGACTTGGCACAGATACGCAGTATTTT. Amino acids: CASSLGLGTDTQYF.

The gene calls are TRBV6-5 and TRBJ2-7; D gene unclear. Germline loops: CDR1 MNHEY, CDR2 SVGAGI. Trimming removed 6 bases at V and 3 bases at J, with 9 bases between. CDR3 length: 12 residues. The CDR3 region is CASSNDRYEQYF. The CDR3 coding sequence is TGTGCCAGCAGCAATGACCGCTACGAGCAGTACTTC.

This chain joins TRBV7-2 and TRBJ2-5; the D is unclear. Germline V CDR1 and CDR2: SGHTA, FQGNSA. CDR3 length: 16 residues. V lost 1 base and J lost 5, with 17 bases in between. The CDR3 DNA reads TGTGCCAGCAGCTTAGAGACGACAAGACAAAGGGAGACCCAGTACTTC. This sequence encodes CASSLETTRQRETQYF.

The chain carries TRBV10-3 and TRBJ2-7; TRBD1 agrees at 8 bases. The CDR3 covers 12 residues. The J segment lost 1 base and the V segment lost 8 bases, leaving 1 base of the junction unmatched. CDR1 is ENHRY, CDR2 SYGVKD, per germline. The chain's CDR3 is CAIGQGSYEQYF. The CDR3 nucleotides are TGTGCCATCGGACAGGGTTCCTACGAGCAGTACTTC.

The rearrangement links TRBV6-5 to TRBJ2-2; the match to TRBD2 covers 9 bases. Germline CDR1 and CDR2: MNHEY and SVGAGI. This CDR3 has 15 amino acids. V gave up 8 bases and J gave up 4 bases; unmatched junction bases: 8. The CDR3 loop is CASGTAGGRTGELFF. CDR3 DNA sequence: TGTGCCAGCGGGACGGCGGGGGGGCGCACCGGGGAGCTGTTTTTT.